A single T cell receptor (beta chain) is shown here with its context. The data originate from a study of blood T cell repertoires in COVID-19. The CDR3 is 14 amino acids. Germline V gene lookup returns CDR1 LNHDA and CDR2 SQIVND (reference sequence). J lost 8 bases, V lost 1 base, and 4 bases had no gene match. Profiling relied on immunoSEQ multiplex PCR, and the TCRdb table lists in-frame clones only, not all of them. Among fewer than 250,000 clones listed, 86% were seen once. This chain uses TRBV19 with TRBJ1-2, with TRBD1 matching over 10 bases. This clonotype originated in a woman aged 40-49 years with acute COVID-19. The sequenced sample was PBMCs or T cells enriched from blood (not recorded which). The CDR3 DNA follows: TGTGCCAGTAGTATAGTGGGGACAGGGGACGGCTACACCTTC. Protein product: CASSIVGTGDGYTF.